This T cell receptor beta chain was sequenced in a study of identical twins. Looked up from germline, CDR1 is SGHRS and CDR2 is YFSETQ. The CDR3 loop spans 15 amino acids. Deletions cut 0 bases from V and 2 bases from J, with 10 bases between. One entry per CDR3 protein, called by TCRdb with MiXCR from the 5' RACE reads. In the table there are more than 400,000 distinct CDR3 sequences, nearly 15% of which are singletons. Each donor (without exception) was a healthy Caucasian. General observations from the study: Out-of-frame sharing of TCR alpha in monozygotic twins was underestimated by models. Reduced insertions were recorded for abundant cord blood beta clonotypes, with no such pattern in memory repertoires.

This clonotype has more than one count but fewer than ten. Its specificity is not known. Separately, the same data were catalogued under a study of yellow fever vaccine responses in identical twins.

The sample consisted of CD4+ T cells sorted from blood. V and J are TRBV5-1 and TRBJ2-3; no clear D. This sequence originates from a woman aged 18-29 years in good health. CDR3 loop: CASSLAQLNTDTQYF. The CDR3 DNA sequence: TGCGCCAGCAGCTTGGCACAGCTCAACACAGATACGCAGTATTTT.